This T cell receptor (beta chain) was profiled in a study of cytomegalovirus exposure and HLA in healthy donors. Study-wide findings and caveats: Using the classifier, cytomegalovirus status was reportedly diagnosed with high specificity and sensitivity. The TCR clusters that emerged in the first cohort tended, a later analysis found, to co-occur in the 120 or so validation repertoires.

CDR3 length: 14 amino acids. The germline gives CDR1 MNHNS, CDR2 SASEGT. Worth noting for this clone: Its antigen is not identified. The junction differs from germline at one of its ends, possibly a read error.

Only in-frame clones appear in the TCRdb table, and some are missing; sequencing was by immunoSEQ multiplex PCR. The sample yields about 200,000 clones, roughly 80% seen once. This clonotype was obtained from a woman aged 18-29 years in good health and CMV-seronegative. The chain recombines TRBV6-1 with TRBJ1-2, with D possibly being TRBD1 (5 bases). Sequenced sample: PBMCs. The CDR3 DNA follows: TGTGCCAACAGTGAAACCAGGGCCGCCGGGGGCTACACCTTC. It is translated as CANSETRAAGGYTF.